The 25 T cell receptor beta chains given below trace back to one sample, sequenced in a study of a mutant IDH1 vaccine in newly diagnosed glioma. No antigens are known for them. TCRdb keeps only in-frame clones here, not all; method: immunoSEQ multiplex PCR. The sample shows roughly 120,000 clones, roughly 90% of them seen only once. Time point given: week 11, during vaccination. A single vaccine dose contained 300 ug of mutant IDH1 20-mer peptide, and topical imiquimod was used with it. Sequences were derived from PBMCs, sampled from a glioma patient whose treatment included an IDH1 peptide vaccine. The receptors here all came from a woman in her forties or fifties with glioma.

V gene TRBV11-2 combines with J gene TRBJ2-7; 7 bases fit TRBD1. The germline V gene encodes CDR1 SGHAT and CDR2 FQNNGV. V was clipped by 5 bases and J by 2 bases; unmatched bases: 6. This CDR3 spans 14 amino acids. The CDR3 sequence: CASSQPGQTYEQYF. In nucleotides, the CDR3 is TGTGCCAGCAGCCAACCGGGACAGACCTACGAGCAGTACTTC.

The chain couples TRBV2 to TRBJ1-4, with D unresolved. The CDR3 runs 14 residues. Trimming removed 0 bases from V and 7 bases from J, with 9 bases in between. Germline CDR1 and CDR2: SNHLY and FYNNEI. The CDR3 here is CASSEARQVEKLFF. In DNA form, the CDR3 reads TGTGCCAGCAGTGAAGCGCGTCAGGTTGAAAAACTGTTTTTT.

The rearrangement uses TRBV10-3 and TRBJ1-2; 7 bases match TRBD1. Per germline, CDR1 ENHRY and CDR2 SYGVKD. This CDR3 has 16 amino acids. Trimming took 6 bases from V and 3 from J; bases not matched to a gene: 13. The chain's CDR3 is CAISPRYEGADYGYTF. CDR3 nucleotides: TGTGCCATCAGCCCCAGGTATGAGGGGGCTGACTATGGCTACACCTTC.

The rearrangement joins TRBV5-8 to TRBJ1-1; D is ambiguous. V was trimmed by 5 bases and J by 11 bases, leaving 13 bases between them. Looked up from germline, CDR1 is SGHTS and CDR2 is YDEGEE. This CDR3 region has 11 residues. CDR3 DNA: TGTGCCAGCAGTCCCCACGGGAGGGCTTTCTTT. Protein product: CASSPHGRAFF.

V is TRBV19 and J is TRBJ2-3; 7 bases match TRBD2. Germline lookup yields CDR1 LNHDA and CDR2 SQIVND (reference sequence). This CDR3 has 16 residues. V lost 2 bases and J lost 6; bases outside the gene matches: 11. CDR3 in amino acids: CASSIRVSGKFDTQYF. CDR3 sequence (DNA): TGTGCCAGTAGTATACGTGTAAGCGGGAAGTTTGATACGCAGTATTTT.

V and J are TRBV18 and TRBJ1-5, with D perhaps TRBD1 (5 bases). The V gene lost 3 bases and the J gene lost 0 bases, with 9 bases spanning the gap. Germline V gene sequence: CDR1 KGHSH, CDR2 LQKENI. There are 15 residues in the CDR3. CDR3 amino acids: CASSPGVDSNQPQHF. The CDR3 DNA is TGTGCCAGCTCACCGGGGGTGGATAGCAATCAGCCCCAGCATTTT.

V gene TRBV18 combines with J gene TRBJ1-2, with D possibly matching TRBD1 (5 bases). The CDR3 covers 14 residues. Germline V gives CDR1 KGHSH, CDR2 LQKENI. The V end was cut by 4 bases, the J end by 7 bases, with 16 bases between. The CDR3, as DNA: TGTGCCAGCTCACTAGGAGAGGGGATTGGTGGCTACACCTTC. Its translation: CASSLGEGIGGYTF.

CDR3: CASSVDRVTGHF. The CDR3 DNA is TGTGCCAGCAGTGTCGACAGGGTAACGGGGCATTTT. The chain couples TRBV2 to TRBJ1-5; 7 bases line up with TRBD1. The CDR3 contains 12 residues. Per germline, CDR1 SNHLY and CDR2 FYNNEI. The J segment lost 15 bases and the V segment lost 4 bases, leaving 9 bases of the junction unmatched.

The gene calls are TRBV6-1 and TRBJ2-7, with no clear D. This CDR3 contains 13 residues. V was trimmed by 8 bases and J by 6 bases, leaving 17 bases between them. Germline loops: CDR1 MNHNS, CDR2 SASEGT. The CDR3 is CASGARTTPEQYF. The CDR3 nucleotides read TGTGCCAGCGGCGCAAGGACGACTCCCGAGCAGTACTTC.

This chain uses TRBV18 with TRBJ2-7; D is undetermined. Germline-derived CDR1 and CDR2 are KGHSH and LQKENI. This CDR3 contains 14 residues. V was pared by 2 bases and J by 0 bases, with 8 bases between. The CDR3: CASSPLPFSYEQYF. In nucleotides, the CDR3 is TGTGCCAGCTCACCATTGCCTTTCTCCTACGAGCAGTACTTC.

The genes are TRBV7-9 and TRBJ1-3; D not resolved. This CDR3 is 14 amino acids long. CDR1 is SEHNR, CDR2 FQNEAQ, per germline (reference sequence). The V gene lost 5 bases and the J gene lost 3 bases, with 11 bases spanning the gap. Written as DNA, the CDR3 is TGTGCCAGCAGCGATAGGACGAGTGGAAACACCATATATTTT. Amino acid sequence: CASSDRTSGNTIYF.

The chain links TRBV2 to TRBJ1-4; 9 bases map to TRBD1. CDR1 is SNHLY, CDR2 FYNNEI, per germline. J lost 8 bases, V lost 7 bases, and 8 bases had no gene match. The CDR3 has 14 residues. The CDR3 DNA reads TGTGCCAGCAATCCGGGACAGGGAAGAGAAAAACTGTTTTTT. Amino acid sequence: CASNPGQGREKLFF.

This clone was found a few times. The V and J genes are TRBV28 and TRBJ2-7, with D unclear. The CDR3 length is 13 residues. The V and J ends lost 2 bases and 1 base respectively, with 6 bases between them. The V gene's germline CDR1 is MDHEN and CDR2 SYDVKM. The CDR3 region is CASSLDTSYEQYF. CDR3 coding DNA: TGTGCCAGCAGTTTAGACACTTCCTACGAGCAGTACTTC.

The gene calls are TRBV4-1 and TRBJ2-5, with unresolved D. With the DNA end fitting TRBJ2-7 better, the J assignment may be wrong. CDR3 length: 14 amino acids. Germline V gives CDR1 MGHRA, CDR2 YSYEKL. The CDR3 spells CASSQDQDRYEQYF. The CDR3 nucleotides read TGCGCCAGCAGCCAAGATCAGGATAGGTACGAGCAGTACTTC.

The count of this clone is one. The chain recombines TRBV10-3 with TRBJ2-7; D gene uncertain. The germline gives CDR1 ENHRY, CDR2 SYGVKD. Trimming removed 0 bases from V and 4 bases from J, with 13 bases in between. There are 15 residues in the CDR3. The CDR3 DNA sequence: TGTGCCATCAGTGAGTCGATGGTAGTAACTTACGAGCAGTACTTC. Its protein is CAISESMVVTYEQYF.

This sequence joins TRBV30 and TRBJ2-6; no clear D gene. The V end was cut by 4 bases, the J end by 1 base, with 11 bases between. The germline CDR1 and CDR2 sequences are GTSNPN and SVGIG (reference sequence). The CDR3 runs 15 residues. The CDR3 region has the DNA TGTGCCTGGAAGGAACTCGGGTCTGGGGCCAACGTCCTGACTTTC. Protein: CAWKELGSGANVLTF.

The V call is TRBV2, the J call TRBJ2-2; D not resolved. The CDR3 consists of 14 residues. Germline values: CDR1 SNHLY, CDR2 FYNNEI. Trimming took 8 bases from V and 3 from J, leaving 13 bases between them. CDR3 sequence reads: CASDARSDTGELFF. Written as DNA, the CDR3 is TGTGCCAGCGACGCCAGGAGCGACACCGGGGAGCTGTTTTTT.

The chain has TRBV7-3 and TRBJ2-1; D remains unclear. The germline V and J ends were trimmed by 5 bases and 5 bases, with 13 bases remaining between them. Germline CDR1 reads SGHTA; CDR2 reads FQGTGA. There are 14 residues in the CDR3. DNA of the CDR3: TGTGCCAGCAGCCCGACGGCGGATAACAATGAGCAGTTCTTC. This gives the protein CASSPTADNNEQFF. Based on the CDR3 plus reference TRBV7-3 and TRBJ2-1, the full variable domain is GAGVSQTPSNKVTEKGKYVELRCDPISGHTALYWYRQSLGQGPEFLIYFQGTGAADDSGLPNDRFFAVRPEGSVSTLKIQRTERGDSAVYLCASSPTADNNEQFFGPGTRLTVL.

V is TRBV5-5 and J is TRBJ2-7, with 7 positions matching TRBD1. Germline CDR1 reads SGHKS; CDR2 reads YYEKEE (reference sequence). CDR3 length: 13 amino acids. The V and J ends lost 1 base and 4 bases, in that order; junction bases with no gene match: 2. CDR3 in amino acids: CASSLNRGYEQYF. The CDR3 DNA sequence: TGTGCCAGCAGCTTGAACAGGGGATACGAGCAGTACTTC. Full variable domain (remainder filled in from reference TRBV5-5 and TRBJ2-7): DAGVTQSPTHLIKTRGQQVTLRCSPISGHKSVSWYQQVLGQGPQFIFQYYEKEERGRGNFPDRFSARQFPNYSSELNVNALLLGDSALYLCASSLNRGYEQYFGPGTRLTVT.

The V gene is TRBV5-4, the J gene TRBJ2-3; D not resolved. There are 14 residues in the CDR3. Trimming took off 3 bases at V and 4 bases at J, with 12 bases between the two ends. CDR1 and CDR2 (germline): SGHNT, YYREEE (reference sequence). CDR3 residues: CASSSAALSDTQYF. The CDR3 DNA follows: TGTGCCAGCAGCTCGGCGGCCTTATCAGATACGCAGTATTTT.

The rearrangement joins TRBV11-2 to TRBJ2-1; maybe TRBD2 (6 bases). CDR1 is SGHAT and CDR2 is FQNNGV in the germline V gene. With 1 base removed from V and 6 bases from J, the gap between germline ends came to 10 bases. The CDR3 sequence is 14 residues long. The CDR3 reads CASSLAVGSNEQFF. CDR3 DNA: TGTGCCAGCAGCTTAGCGGTCGGGAGCAATGAGCAGTTCTTC.

The chain employs TRBV29-1 and TRBJ2-3, with unresolved D. CDR1 and CDR2 (germline): SQVTM, ANQGSEA. Trimming pared 7 bases from V and 2 bases from J, leaving 10 bases between. This CDR3 has 12 residues. As DNA, the CDR3 is TGCAGCGCTATGACCCACACAGATACGCAGTATTTT. Translated, it gives CSAMTHTDTQYF.

This chain joins TRBV21-1 and TRBJ2-1. TRBV21-1 is annotated as a pseudogene. The CDR3 contains 12 residues. In nucleotides, the CDR3 is TGTGCCAGCAGCAACCACTCTGGGGAGCAGTTCTTC. As protein: CASSNHSGEQFF.

V gene TRBV28 combines with J gene TRBJ1-1, with no clear D. The length of the CDR3 is 13 residues. Germline CDR1 is MDHEN and CDR2 is SYDVKM. V lost 5 bases, J lost 0 bases, and 7 bases lay in between. CDR3 residues: CASSQTLNTEAFF. In DNA, the CDR3 is TGTGCCAGCAGTCAGACGTTGAACACTGAAGCTTTCTTT.

V is TRBV7-9 and J is TRBJ2-3; 10 bases match TRBD2. The CDR3 spans 17 residues. V shed 3 bases, J shed 5 bases, and the junction held 11 bases outside the gene matches. The germline V gene encodes CDR1 SEHNR and CDR2 FQNEAQ (reference sequence). The CDR3 bases are TGTGCCAGCAGCTTTAGCAGGCTAGCGGGAGTCGGAGATACGCAGTATTTT. As protein: CASSFSRLAGVGDTQYF.